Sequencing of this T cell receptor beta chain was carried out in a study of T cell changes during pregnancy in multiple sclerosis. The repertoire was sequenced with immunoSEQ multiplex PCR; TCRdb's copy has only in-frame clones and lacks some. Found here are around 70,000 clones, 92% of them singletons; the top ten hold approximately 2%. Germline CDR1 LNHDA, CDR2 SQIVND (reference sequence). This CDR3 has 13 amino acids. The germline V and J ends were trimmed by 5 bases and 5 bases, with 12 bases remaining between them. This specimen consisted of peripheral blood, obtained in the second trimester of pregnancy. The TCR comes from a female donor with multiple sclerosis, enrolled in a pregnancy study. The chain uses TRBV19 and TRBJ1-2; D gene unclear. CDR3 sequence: CASSEAREYGYTF. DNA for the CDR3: TGTGCCAGTAGTGAGGCGCGAGAATATGGCTACACCTTC.